These 15 T cell receptor beta chains were sequenced from one sample in a study of blood T cell repertoires in COVID-19. Assay used: immunoSEQ multiplex PCR; TCRdb lists only in-frame clones, some missing. The table lists 150,000 or so clones, approximately 83% of them singletons, with roughly 4.9% in the top ten. Sequenced sample: PBMCs or T cells enriched from blood (not recorded which). These receptors all come from a man between 65 and 85 years old who had been exposed to COVID-19.

This clone was observed a handful of times. This CDR3 is CASSLDRPGYSPLHF. DNA of the CDR3: TGTGCCAGCAGCTTGGATAGGCCAGGGTATTCACCCCTCCACTTT. The rearrangement uses TRBV5-4 and TRBJ1-6; weak D call: TRBD1 (5 bases). V lost 0 bases, J lost 8 bases, and 12 bases lay in between. This CDR3 region has 15 residues. CDR1 and CDR2 from the germline V gene are SGHNT and YYREEE (reference sequence).

This clone appeared a few times. This chain links TRBV6-5 with TRBJ1-2; D is possibly TRBD1 (6 bases). Between the trimmed V and J ends, which lost 0 bases and 5 bases, there was a span of 10 bases. The CDR3 runs 14 residues. The germline V gene has CDR1 MNHEY and CDR2 SVGAGI. CDR3 region: CASSYSGGRYGYTF. Here the CDR3 DNA reads TGTGCCAGCAGTTACTCCGGGGGGCGATATGGCTACACCTTC.

This chain uses TRBV19 with TRBJ1-1; no firm D call. V dropped 7 bases and J dropped 1 base, with 16 bases sitting between them. CDR3 size: 15 residues. Germline V gene sequence: CDR1 LNHDA, CDR2 SQIVND (reference sequence). CDR3 nucleotide sequence: TGTGCCAGTAAATTGGGAGACATTCCGAACACTGAAGCTTTCTTT. Its protein is CASKLGDIPNTEAFF.

The genes are TRBV3-1 (or the pseudogene TRBV3-2) and TRBJ2-1, with TRBD2 identical over 10 bases. Germline assignment: CDR1 LGHDT and CDR2 YNNKEL (reference sequence). The junction had 9 bases not matched to a gene; V was cut back by 2 bases and J by 5 bases. This CDR3 contains 17 residues. CDR3 in DNA: TGTGCCAGCAGCCAAAGCGGGGGGGCTCGGACTAACAATGAGCAGTTCTTC. It encodes CASSQSGGARTNNEQFF.

The genes are TRBV7-2 and TRBJ1-2; the D gene is possibly TRBD1 (6 bases). This CDR3 has 14 residues. The V gene lost 0 bases and the J gene lost 8 bases, with 13 bases spanning the gap. CDR1 SGHTA and CDR2 FQGNSA come from the germline V gene. CDR3 protein: CASSLAGTTGGYTF. CDR3 in DNA: TGTGCCAGCAGCTTAGCGGGGACGACAGGCGGCTACACCTTC. Based on the CDR3 plus reference TRBV7-2 and TRBJ1-2, the full variable domain is GAGVSQSPSNKVTEKGKDVELRCDPISGHTALYWYRQSLGQGLEFLIYFQGNSAPDKSGLPSDRFSAERTGGSVSTLTIQRTQQEDSAVYLCASSLAGTTGGYTFGSGTRLTVV.

V gene TRBV24-1 combines with J gene TRBJ2-3, with 8 positions matching TRBD1. The V gene's germline CDR1 is KGHDR and CDR2 SFDVKD. V shed 0 bases, J shed 5 bases, and the junction held 6 bases outside the gene matches. The CDR3 extends over 16 amino acids. CDR3 amino acids: CATSDLGQGKGDTQYF. CDR3 DNA: TGTGCCACCAGTGATTTGGGACAGGGTAAAGGAGATACGCAGTATTTT.

The V and J genes are TRBV5-4 and TRBJ2-6; D is undetermined. This CDR3 has 15 residues. The germline gives CDR1 SGHNT, CDR2 YYREEE (reference sequence). V was trimmed by 5 bases and J by 0 bases, leaving 9 bases between them. The CDR3 protein is CASSSASSGANVLTF. The CDR3 DNA reads TGTGCCAGCAGTTCAGCTAGCTCTGGGGCCAACGTCCTGACTTTC.

The V gene is TRBV7-8, the J gene TRBJ2-7; 10 bases line up with TRBD1. CDR1 and CDR2 from the germline V gene are SGHVS and FQNEAQ. V dropped 6 bases and J dropped 5; count of bases not matched to a gene: 4. This CDR3 region has 13 residues. The CDR3 sequence is CASSPDRGNEQYF. CDR3 nucleotides: TGTGCCAGCAGTCCGGACAGGGGGAACGAGCAGTACTTC.

The rearrangement joins TRBV7-2 to TRBJ2-1, with D possibly matching TRBD2 (5 bases). V shed 6 bases and J shed 7 bases, with 10 bases lying between them. The CDR3 has 12 amino acids. Per germline, CDR1 SGHTA and CDR2 FQGNSA. For the CDR3, the DNA is TGTGCCAGCAGACCTCCGGGGAATGAGCAGTTCTTC. Protein sequence: CASRPPGNEQFF.

The chain uses TRBV2 and TRBJ2-5; the D gene is possibly TRBD2 (5 bases). V lost 4 bases, J lost 7 bases, and 13 bases lay in between. The germline CDR1 and CDR2 sequences are SNHLY and FYNNEI. CDR3 size: 13 residues. The CDR3 region has the DNA TGTGCCAGCAGTGGGCTAGCCATGGGGACCCAGTACTTC. This translates into CASSGLAMGTQYF.

The chain is built from TRBV28 and TRBJ1-5; unclear D gene. The CDR3 sequence is 11 residues long. V shed 6 bases and J shed 6 bases, with 6 bases lying between them. Germline CDR1 and CDR2: MDHEN and SYDVKM. As DNA, the CDR3 is TGTGCCAGCAGCAGTGCTCAGCCCCAGCATTTT. Protein product: CASSSAQPQHF.

The V call is TRBV20-1, the J call TRBJ1-2; D gene uncertain. CDR3 size: 11 residues. V was shortened by 4 bases and J by 4 bases, with 7 bases between the two germline ends. Germline CDR1 and CDR2: DFQATT and SNEGSKA (reference sequence). The CDR3 DNA reads TGCAGTGCTAAGGAGTTCTATGGCTACACCTTC. It encodes CSAKEFYGYTF.

CDR3 in amino acids: CASSLGGQGTKNIQYF. The CDR3 coding sequence is TGTGCCAGCAGCTTAGGAGGACAGGGTACCAAAAACATTCAGTACTTC. The rearrangement uses TRBV7-8 and TRBJ2-4, with 8 nucleotides matching TRBD1. CDR3 size: 16 residues. Germline CDR1 SGHVS, CDR2 FQNEAQ. V lost 1 base and J lost 2; bases outside the gene matches: 4.

The chain recombines TRBV15 with TRBJ2-1; TRBD2 aligns across 11 bases. The CDR3 contains 15 residues. Trimming cost V 0 bases and J 10 bases; bases outside gene matches: 5. CDR1 and CDR2 (germline): LNHNV, YYDKDF (reference sequence). Here the CDR3 DNA reads TGTGCCACCAGCAGAGAGCTAGCGGGGGGATACGAGCAGTTCTTC. Amino acids: CATSRELAGGYEQFF. The entire variable domain, with the rest obtained from reference TRBV15 and TRBJ2-1, is as follows: DAMVIQNPRYQVTQFGKPVTLSCSQTLNHNVMYWYQQKSSQAPKLLFHYYDKDFNNEADTPDNFQSRRPNTSFCFLDIRSPGLGDTAMYLCATSRELAGGYEQFFGPGTRLTVL.

This clone showed up just once. V is TRBV19 and J is TRBJ2-1; 12 bases are shared with TRBD2. The CDR3 has 18 amino acids. Germline lookup yields CDR1 LNHDA and CDR2 SQIVND (reference sequence). V lost 2 bases, J lost 0 bases, and 5 bases stayed unmatched. The CDR3: CASSIWLAGGYSYNEQFF. CDR3 DNA sequence: TGTGCCAGTAGTATATGGCTAGCGGGGGGGTACTCCTACAATGAGCAGTTCTTC.